This passage covers 25 T cell receptor beta chains from one sample sequenced in a study of cytomegalovirus exposure and HLA in healthy donors (dated by TCRdb to 2016 to 2017). Library preparation used the immunoSEQ multiplex PCR assay. For the multiplex PCR, a mixture combining 60 forward primers for TCR Vbeta segments and 13 reverse primers for TCR Jbeta segments was used. TCRdb limited this immuneACCESS table to in-frame rearrangements with V and J called. A share of clones is missing; checked studies link under half to unresolved V genes, and the rest is unexplained. The sample yields about 120,000 clones; 67% were counted once. The ten largest clones add up to roughly 8.7% of the sample. Sequenced sample: PBMCs. The receptors stem from a man aged 18 to 29 in good health and CMV-seropositive.

V usage is TRBV19 and J usage is TRBJ2-7; the D gene is possibly TRBD2 (5 bases). The CDR3 has 14 residues. Per the germline V gene, CDR1 is LNHDA and CDR2 is SQIVND (reference sequence). Trimming left V 5 bases short and J 3 bases short, with 14 bases between. This CDR3 is CASSAGPQFYEQYF. The CDR3 DNA sequence: TGTGCCAGTAGTGCGGGTCCCCAGTTCTACGAGCAGTACTTC.

The chain carries TRBV27 and TRBJ1-4; 7 bases match TRBD1. Trimming at V came to 2 bases and at J to 3 bases, leaving 3 bases not matched to a gene. The CDR3 has 15 residues. Germline V gene lookup returns CDR1 MNHEY and CDR2 SMNVEV (reference sequence). CDR3 protein: CASSLNRGANEKLFF. The CDR3 bases are TGTGCCAGCAGTTTAAACAGGGGTGCTAATGAAAAACTGTTTTTT.

This clone was detected a few times. The chain employs TRBV9 and TRBJ2-1; 16 bases match TRBD2. Per germline, CDR1 SGDLS and CDR2 YYNGEE. The CDR3 loop spans 16 amino acids. The J segment lost 7 bases and the V segment lost 2 bases, leaving 3 bases of the junction unmatched. CDR3 residues: CASSVGLAGGFNEQFF. DNA for the CDR3: TGTGCCAGCAGCGTGGGACTAGCGGGGGGGTTTAATGAGCAGTTCTTC.

There are a few counts of this clone. This chain uses TRBV2 with TRBJ1-6, with no clear D. CDR3 size: 12 residues. With 5 bases removed from V and 7 bases from J, the gap between germline ends came to 6 bases. Germline loops: CDR1 SNHLY, CDR2 FYNNEI. DNA of the CDR3: TGTGCCAGCAGTACAGAGAATTCACCCCTCCACTTT. Its protein is CASSTENSPLHF.

This chain joins TRBV6-4 and TRBJ2-7, with TRBD1 matching 8 bases. V lost 4 bases and J lost 5; bases outside the gene matches: 10. CDR3 length equals 15 residues. CDR1 is MRHNA and CDR2 is SNTAGT in the germline V gene. The chain's CDR3 is CASSAEQGALHEQYF. In DNA, the CDR3 is TGTGCCAGCAGTGCCGAGCAGGGGGCTCTCCACGAGCAGTACTTC.

This clone has just one count. The chain joins TRBV30 to TRBJ1-1, with TRBD1 matching over 7 bases. Germline V gene lookup returns CDR1 GTSNPN and CDR2 SVGIG (reference sequence). The CDR3 is 12 amino acids. V dropped 0 bases and J dropped 14; count of bases not matched to a gene: 9. The CDR3 is CAWSVTGLGAFF. In nucleotides, the CDR3 is TGTGCCTGGAGTGTGACAGGGCTCGGAGCGTTCTTT. Based on the CDR3 plus reference TRBV30 and TRBJ1-1, the full variable domain is SQTIHQWPATLVQPVGSPLSLECTVEGTSNPNLYWYRQAAGRGLQLLFYSVGIGQISSEVPQNLSASRPQDRQFILSSKKLLLSDSGFYLCAWSVTGLGAFFGQGTRLTVV.

This clone was counted between two and nine times. This rearrangement joins TRBV5-1 to TRBJ2-5; the match to TRBD1 covers 7 bases. Per the germline V gene, CDR1 is SGHRS and CDR2 is YFSETQ. Germline trimming cut 1 base from V and 1 base from J; bases unmatched to any gene: 4. The CDR3 spans 15 residues. DNA for the CDR3: TGCGCCAGCAGCTTGTTTTCAGGGGGCCAAGAGACCCAGTACTTC. It encodes CASSLFSGGQETQYF.

The genes are TRBV6-5 and TRBJ2-3; D remains ambiguous. V lost 4 bases to trimming and J lost 4 bases, with 6 bases between them. This CDR3 comprises 12 residues. CDR1 and CDR2 (germline): MNHEY, SVGAGI. This CDR3 reads CASSSVSDTQYF. The CDR3 DNA reads as TGTGCCAGCAGTTCAGTTTCAGATACGCAGTATTTT.

The chain combines TRBV11-2 with TRBJ1-2, with TRBD1 matching over 10 bases. Trimming cost V 2 bases and J 13 bases; bases outside gene matches: 13. The germline V gene has CDR1 SGHAT and CDR2 FQNNGV. This CDR3 is 15 amino acids long. CDR3 sequence reads: CASSLWDRGIRAPTF. The CDR3 bases are TGTGCCAGCAGCTTATGGGACAGGGGAATAAGAGCTCCCACCTTC.

The V call is TRBV19, the J call TRBJ2-1, with TRBD2 as a possible D gene (7 bases). Germline CDR1 LNHDA, CDR2 SQIVND (reference sequence). CDR3 length: 16 residues. The V end lost 0 bases, the J end lost 6 bases, and 15 bases lay between the germline ends. The CDR3 bases are TGTGCCAGTAGTATAGACCAGGGGAGGGGAGTCAATGAGCAGTTCTTC. Translating gives CASSIDQGRGVNEQFF.

There are a few counts of this clone. The chain combines TRBV27 with TRBJ2-5, with TRBD1 matching 12 bases. CDR3 length: 15 amino acids. The V gene end was trimmed by 4 bases and the J gene end by 5 bases; junction bases not matched to a gene: 5. CDR1 and CDR2 from the germline V gene are MNHEY and SMNVEV (reference sequence). CDR3 DNA sequence: TGTGCCAGCAGTTGGGGACAGGGGGCTTGGGAGACCCAGTACTTC. Amino acids: CASSWGQGAWETQYF.

The genes are TRBV20-1 and TRBJ2-7; TRBD1 agrees at 8 bases. The CDR3 extends over 11 amino acids. CDR1 is DFQATT and CDR2 is SNEGSKA in the germline V gene (reference sequence). With V trimmed by 6 bases and J by 6 bases, 4 bases remained unmatched. The CDR3 bases are TGCAGTGCCAGGACAGGGTTCGAGCAGTACGTC. Protein product: CSARTGFEQYV.

This clone was recorded a few times. The V gene is TRBV6-6, the J gene TRBJ2-5; 11 bases align to TRBD1. This CDR3 has 14 amino acids. V was pared by 6 bases and J by 2 bases, with 2 bases of the junction left unmatched. Germline CDR1 reads MNHNY; CDR2 reads SVGAGI (reference sequence). The CDR3 sequence is CASRDRGQQETQYF. CDR3 DNA: TGTGCCAGCAGGGACAGGGGGCAACAAGAGACCCAGTACTTC.

V is TRBV6-5 and J is TRBJ2-2; D might be TRBD2 (6 bases). The CDR3 extends over 14 amino acids. Germline CDR1 MNHEY, CDR2 SVGAGI. Trimming stripped 0 bases from V and 9 bases from J, with 11 bases between. The CDR3, as DNA: TGTGCCAGCAGTTACTCCGGCGGCGGGAGGGAGCTGTTTTTT. Translating it yields CASSYSGGGRELFF.

The chain has TRBV6-5 and TRBJ2-1; maybe TRBD2 (6 bases). V lost 11 bases to trimming and J lost 4 bases, with 12 bases between them. The germline V gene encodes CDR1 MNHEY and CDR2 SVGAGI. The length of the CDR3 is 12 residues. The CDR3 DNA is TGTGCCTCATCGGGGGTTTACAATGAGCAGTTCTTC. Translation gives CASSGVYNEQFF.

This chain uses TRBV28 with TRBJ2-3, with TRBD2 matching 11 bases. There are 15 residues in the CDR3. Unmatched junction bases numbered 8, after V lost 6 bases and J lost 6 bases. CDR1 and CDR2 from the germline V gene are MDHEN and SYDVKM. CDR3: CASSLLAGDRDTQYF. In DNA form, the CDR3 reads TGTGCCAGCAGCTTACTAGCGGGGGACCGGGATACGCAGTATTTT.

J is TRBJ2-1 and V is TRBV5-1; the D is unclear. CDR1 and CDR2 (germline): SGHRS, YFSETQ. CDR3 length equals 12 residues. Trimming left V 5 bases short and J 7 bases short, with 10 bases between. Here the CDR3 DNA reads TGCGCCAGCAGTTTTCCCGGTAATGAGCAGTTCTTC. Translation: CASSFPGNEQFF.

The chain is built from TRBV29-1 and TRBJ1-1, with D tentatively TRBD1 (6 bases). Trimming cost V 2 bases and J 10 bases, with 26 bases left between them. The CDR3 has 16 amino acids. Germline loops: CDR1 SQVTM, CDR2 ANQGSEA. CDR3 DNA: TGCAGCGTTGAACCCCTCAGGGGCCCCGTGGGGCTTGGAGCTTTCTTT. This encodes CSVEPLRGPVGLGAFF. Full variable domain (remainder filled in from reference TRBV29-1 and TRBJ1-1): SAVISQKPSRDICQRGTSLTIQCQVDSQVTMMFWYRQQPGQSLTLIATANQGSEATYESGFVIDKFPISRPNLTFSTLTVSNMSPEDSSIYLCSVEPLRGPVGLGAFFGQGTRLTVV.

The chain uses TRBV19 and TRBJ2-2; possible D gene TRBD1, 6 bases. Looked up from germline, CDR1 is LNHDA and CDR2 is SQIVND (reference sequence). The CDR3 contains 14 residues. The V and J ends lost 5 bases and 0 bases respectively, with 7 bases between them. CDR3 nucleotides: TGTGCCAGTAGTTGGACAGCGAACACCGGGGAGCTGTTTTTT. Translating gives CASSWTANTGELFF.

In its sample, this clone was seen once. The chain links TRBV15 to TRBJ1-1, with a tentative D call TRBD1 (5 bases). The V end lost 5 bases, the J end lost 4 bases, and 8 bases lay between the germline ends. The CDR3 has 12 amino acids. Looked up from germline, CDR1 is LNHNV and CDR2 is YYDKDF (reference sequence). The CDR3 loop is CATSHRFTEAFF. CDR3 nucleotide sequence: TGTGCCACCAGCCACAGGTTCACTGAAGCTTTCTTT. Based on the CDR3 plus reference TRBV15 and TRBJ1-1, the full variable domain is DAMVIQNPRYQVTQFGKPVTLSCSQTLNHNVMYWYQQKSSQAPKLLFHYYDKDFNNEADTPDNFQSRRPNTSFCFLDIRSPGLGDTAMYLCATSHRFTEAFFGQGTRLTVV.

This clone was observed a handful of times. The CDR3 coding sequence is TGTGCCAGCAGTAGACAGGGGGGTGAAGCTTTCTTT. It encodes CASSRQGGEAFF. The rearrangement joins TRBV2 to TRBJ1-1; 9 bases align to TRBD1. Losses at the gene ends were 5 bases for V and 7 bases for J; bases not matched to a gene: 2. In germline, CDR1 is SNHLY, CDR2 FYNNEI. CDR3 size: 12 residues.

The chain uses TRBV4-2 and TRBJ2-5; possible D gene TRBD1, 6 bases. V dropped 1 base and J dropped 2 bases, with 11 bases sitting between them. In germline, CDR1 is LGHNA, CDR2 YNFKEQ. The CDR3 covers 15 residues. CDR3 DNA sequence: TGTGCCAGCAGCCAAGCACAGGGACAACAAGAGACCCAGTACTTC. The encoded protein is CASSQAQGQQETQYF.

This clone was counted only a few times. The chain has TRBV11-2 and TRBJ2-7, with D perhaps TRBD2 (5 bases). V gave up 0 bases and J gave up 3 bases, with 12 bases separating them. CDR1 is SGHAT and CDR2 is FQNNGV in the germline V gene. This CDR3 comprises 15 residues. CDR3 protein: CASSLELGNIYEQYV. DNA of the CDR3: TGTGCCAGCAGCTTAGAACTAGGGAACATCTACGAGCAGTACGTC.

This chain uses TRBV7-3 with TRBJ2-7; 9 positions match TRBD1. The V segment lost 8 bases and the J segment 6 bases; nucleotides outside the gene matches: 8. Germline loops: CDR1 SGHTA, CDR2 FQGTGA. The CDR3 sequence is 13 residues long. CDR3 loop: CASYSNRGLEQYV. The CDR3 DNA is TGTGCCAGCTACTCGAACAGGGGGCTCGAGCAGTACGTC.

The CDR3 DNA is TGTGCCAGCAGTGCTCGCGGACAGTCCTATGGCTACACCTTC. Translation: CASSARGQSYGYTF. This sequence joins TRBV6-1 and TRBJ1-2; possibly TRBD1 for D (6 bases). Looked up from germline, CDR1 is MNHNS and CDR2 is SASEGT. Trimming removed 4 bases from V and 4 bases from J, with 13 bases in between. This CDR3 contains 14 residues.